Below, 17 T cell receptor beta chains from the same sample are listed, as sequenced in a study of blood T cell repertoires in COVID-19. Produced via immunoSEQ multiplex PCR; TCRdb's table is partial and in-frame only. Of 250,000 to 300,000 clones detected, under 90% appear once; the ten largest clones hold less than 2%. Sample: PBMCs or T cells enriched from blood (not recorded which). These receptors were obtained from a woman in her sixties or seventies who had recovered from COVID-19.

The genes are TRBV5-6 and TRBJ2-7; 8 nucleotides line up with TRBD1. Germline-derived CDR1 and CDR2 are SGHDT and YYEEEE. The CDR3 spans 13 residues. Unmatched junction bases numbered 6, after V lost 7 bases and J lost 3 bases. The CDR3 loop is CASATGVGYEQYF. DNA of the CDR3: TGTGCCAGCGCGACAGGGGTGGGCTACGAGCAGTACTTC.

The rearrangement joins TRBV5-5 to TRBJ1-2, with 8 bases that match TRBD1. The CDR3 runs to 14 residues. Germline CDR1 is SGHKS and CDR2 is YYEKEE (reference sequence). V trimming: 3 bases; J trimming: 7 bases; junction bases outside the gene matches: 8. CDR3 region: CASSYTGGQGGYTF. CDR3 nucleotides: TGTGCCAGCAGCTACACAGGGGGTCAAGGTGGCTACACCTTC.

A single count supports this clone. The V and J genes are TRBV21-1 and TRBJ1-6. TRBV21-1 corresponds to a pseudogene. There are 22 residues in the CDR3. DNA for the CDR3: TGTGCCAGCAGACTAGCGGGGGGACAGGGGGAAATTAGAAGCTCCTATAATTCACCCCTCCACTTT. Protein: CASRLAGGQGEIRSSYNSPLHF.

CDR3 protein: CASSLSPAGGGNEQFF. For the CDR3, the DNA is TGTGCCAGCAGCTTATCCCCAGCGGGAGGGGGCAATGAGCAGTTCTTC. V is TRBV7-3 and J is TRBJ2-1, with 10 bases lining up with TRBD2. CDR3 size: 16 residues. Germline assignment: CDR1 SGHTA and CDR2 FQGTGA. V shed 2 bases and J 6 bases; nucleotides not matched to a gene: 7.

The CDR3 DNA is TGTGCCAGCAGAGTTTTAACAGGGGTCGCCGGGGAGCTGTTTTTT. Translated, it gives CASRVLTGVAGELFF. The chain recombines TRBV6-5 with TRBJ2-2, with 7 nucleotides matching TRBD1. V was clipped by 6 bases and J by 6 bases; unmatched bases: 10. The CDR3 consists of 15 residues. Germline V gene data show CDR1 as MNHEY and CDR2 as SVGAGI.

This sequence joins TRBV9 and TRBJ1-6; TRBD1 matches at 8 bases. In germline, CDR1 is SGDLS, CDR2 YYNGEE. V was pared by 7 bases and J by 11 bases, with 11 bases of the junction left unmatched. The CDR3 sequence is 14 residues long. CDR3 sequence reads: CASAQGAERTPLHF. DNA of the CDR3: TGTGCCAGCGCCCAGGGGGCGGAAAGGACACCCCTCCACTTT.

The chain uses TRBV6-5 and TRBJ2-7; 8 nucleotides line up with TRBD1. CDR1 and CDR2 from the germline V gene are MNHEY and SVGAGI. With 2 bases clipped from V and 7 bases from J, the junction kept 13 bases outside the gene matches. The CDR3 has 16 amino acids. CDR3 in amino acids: CASSYTDRGPLGEQYF. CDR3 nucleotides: TGTGCCAGCAGTTACACAGACAGGGGCCCTCTGGGGGAGCAGTACTTC.

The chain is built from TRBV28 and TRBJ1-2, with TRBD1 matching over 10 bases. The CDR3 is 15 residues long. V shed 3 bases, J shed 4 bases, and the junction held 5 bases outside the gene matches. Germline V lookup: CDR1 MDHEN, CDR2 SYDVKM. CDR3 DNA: TGTGCCAGCAGTTTCCGACAGGGGGCGGCCTATGGCTACACCTTC. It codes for CASSFRQGAAYGYTF.

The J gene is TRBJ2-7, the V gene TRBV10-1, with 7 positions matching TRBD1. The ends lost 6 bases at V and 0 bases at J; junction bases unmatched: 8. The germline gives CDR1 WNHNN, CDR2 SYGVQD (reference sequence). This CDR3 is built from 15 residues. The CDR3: CASSAGTVFSYEQYF. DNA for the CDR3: TGCGCCAGCAGCGCCGGGACAGTATTCTCCTACGAGCAGTACTTC.

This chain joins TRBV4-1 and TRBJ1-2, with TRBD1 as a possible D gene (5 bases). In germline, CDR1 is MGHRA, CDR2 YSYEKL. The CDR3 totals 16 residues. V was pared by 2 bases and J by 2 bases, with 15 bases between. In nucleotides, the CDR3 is TGCGCCAGCAGCCAACCTATTAGGGGTGGGAACTATGGCTACACCTTC. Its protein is CASSQPIRGGNYGYTF.

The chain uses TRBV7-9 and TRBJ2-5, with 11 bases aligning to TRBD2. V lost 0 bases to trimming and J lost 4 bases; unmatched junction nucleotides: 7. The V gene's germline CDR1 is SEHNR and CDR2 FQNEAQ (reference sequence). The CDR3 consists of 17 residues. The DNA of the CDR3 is TGTGCCAGCAGCTTAGCCGGTCTAGCGGGGGGCGGAGAGACCCAGTACTTC. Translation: CASSLAGLAGGGETQYF.

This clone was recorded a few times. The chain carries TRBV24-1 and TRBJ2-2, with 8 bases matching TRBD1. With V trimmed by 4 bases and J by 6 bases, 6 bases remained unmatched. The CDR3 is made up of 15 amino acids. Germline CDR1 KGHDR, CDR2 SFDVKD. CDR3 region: CATSEGRGLAGELFF. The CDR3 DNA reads TGTGCCACCAGTGAGGGCAGGGGGCTTGCCGGGGAGCTGTTTTTT.

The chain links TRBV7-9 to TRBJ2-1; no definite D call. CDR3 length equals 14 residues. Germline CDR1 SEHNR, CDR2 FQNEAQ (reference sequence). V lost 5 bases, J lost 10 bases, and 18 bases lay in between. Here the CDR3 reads CASSPPPGRHEQFF. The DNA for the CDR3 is TGTGCCAGCAGCCCGCCCCCCGGCAGGCACGAGCAGTTCTTC.

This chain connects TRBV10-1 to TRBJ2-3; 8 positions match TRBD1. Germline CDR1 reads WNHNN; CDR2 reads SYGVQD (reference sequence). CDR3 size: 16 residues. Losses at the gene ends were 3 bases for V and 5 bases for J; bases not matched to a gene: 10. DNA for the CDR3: TGCGCCAGCAGTGATCATTTAGCAGGGGGCATAGATACGCAGTATTTT. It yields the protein CASSDHLAGGIDTQYF.

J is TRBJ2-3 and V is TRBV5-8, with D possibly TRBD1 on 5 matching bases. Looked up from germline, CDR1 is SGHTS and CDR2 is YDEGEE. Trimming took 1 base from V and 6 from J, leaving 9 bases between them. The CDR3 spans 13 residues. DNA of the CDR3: TGTGCCAGCAGCTTGAGGGGTGGGGATACGCAGTATTTT. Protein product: CASSLRGGDTQYF.

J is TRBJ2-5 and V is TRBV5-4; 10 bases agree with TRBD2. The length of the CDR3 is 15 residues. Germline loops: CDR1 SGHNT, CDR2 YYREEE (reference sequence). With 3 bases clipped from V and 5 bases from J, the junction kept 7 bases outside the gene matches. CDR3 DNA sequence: TGTGCCAGCAGCTCCTGGGGTAGCGGGAGGGAGACCCAGTACTTC. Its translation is CASSSWGSGRETQYF.

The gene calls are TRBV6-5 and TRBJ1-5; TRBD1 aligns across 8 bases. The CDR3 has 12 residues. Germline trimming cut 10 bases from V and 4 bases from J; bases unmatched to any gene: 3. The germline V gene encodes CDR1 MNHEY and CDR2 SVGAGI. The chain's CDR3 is CATGDRNQPQHF. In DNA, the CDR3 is TGTGCCACAGGGGACAGGAATCAGCCCCAGCATTTT.